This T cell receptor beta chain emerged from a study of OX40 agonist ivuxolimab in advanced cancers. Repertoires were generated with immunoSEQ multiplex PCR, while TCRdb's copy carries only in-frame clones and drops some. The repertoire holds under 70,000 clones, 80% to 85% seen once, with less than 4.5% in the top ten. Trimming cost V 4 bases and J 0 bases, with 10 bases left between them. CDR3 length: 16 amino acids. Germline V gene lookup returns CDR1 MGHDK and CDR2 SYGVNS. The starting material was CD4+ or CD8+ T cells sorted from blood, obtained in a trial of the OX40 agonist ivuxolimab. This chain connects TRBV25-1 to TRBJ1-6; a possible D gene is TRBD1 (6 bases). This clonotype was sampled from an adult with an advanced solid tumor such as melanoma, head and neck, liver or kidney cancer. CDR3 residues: CASSVDRSSYNSPLHF. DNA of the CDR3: TGTGCCAGCAGTGTTGACAGGAGCTCCTATAATTCACCCCTCCACTTT.